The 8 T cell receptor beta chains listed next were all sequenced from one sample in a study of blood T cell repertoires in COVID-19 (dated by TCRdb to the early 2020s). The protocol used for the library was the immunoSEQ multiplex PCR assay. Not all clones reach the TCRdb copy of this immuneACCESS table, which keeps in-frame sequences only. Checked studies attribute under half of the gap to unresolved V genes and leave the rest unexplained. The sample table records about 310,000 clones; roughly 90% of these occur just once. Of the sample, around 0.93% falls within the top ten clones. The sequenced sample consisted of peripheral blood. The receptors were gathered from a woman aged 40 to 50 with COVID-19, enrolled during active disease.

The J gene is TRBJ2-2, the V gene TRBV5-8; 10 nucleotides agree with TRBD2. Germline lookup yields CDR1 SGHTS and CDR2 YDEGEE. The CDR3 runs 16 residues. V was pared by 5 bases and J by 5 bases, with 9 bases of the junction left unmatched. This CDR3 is CASRLPGTSATGELFF. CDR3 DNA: TGTGCCAGCAGACTACCCGGGACTAGCGCTACCGGGGAGCTGTTTTTT.

The CDR3: CASSYREVAEAFF. The CDR3 nucleotides are TGTGCCAGTAGTTACCGGGAGGTGGCTGAAGCTTTCTTT. The V call is TRBV19, the J call TRBJ1-1; no clear D gene. Germline V lookup: CDR1 LNHDA, CDR2 SQIVND (reference sequence). V dropped 5 bases and J dropped 6 bases, with 13 bases sitting between them. The CDR3 contains 13 residues.

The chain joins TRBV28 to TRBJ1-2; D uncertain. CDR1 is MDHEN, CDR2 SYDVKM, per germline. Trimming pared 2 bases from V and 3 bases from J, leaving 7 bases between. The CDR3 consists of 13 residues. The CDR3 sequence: CASSLGRDYGYTF. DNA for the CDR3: TGTGCCAGCAGTTTAGGCCGGGACTATGGCTACACCTTC.

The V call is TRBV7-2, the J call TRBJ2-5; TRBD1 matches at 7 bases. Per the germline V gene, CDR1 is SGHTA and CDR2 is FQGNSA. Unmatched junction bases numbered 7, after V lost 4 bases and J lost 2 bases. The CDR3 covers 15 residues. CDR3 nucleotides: TGTGCCAGCAGCTCCGGGGACAGTATGCAAGAGACCCAGTACTTC. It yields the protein CASSSGDSMQETQYF.

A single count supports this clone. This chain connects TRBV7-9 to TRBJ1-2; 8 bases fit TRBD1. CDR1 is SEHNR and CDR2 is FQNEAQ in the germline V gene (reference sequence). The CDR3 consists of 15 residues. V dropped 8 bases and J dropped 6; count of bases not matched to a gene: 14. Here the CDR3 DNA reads TGTGCCAGCGAACGAGCAGGGGGCAGGGGAAATGGCTACACCTTC. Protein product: CASERAGGRGNGYTF.

As DNA, the CDR3 is TGCGCCAGCAGCCCACAGGGGGAGATGGAGACCCAGTACTTC. It translates to CASSPQGEMETQYF. The chain recombines TRBV5-1 with TRBJ2-5; 8 nucleotides align to TRBD1. Germline-derived CDR1 and CDR2 are SGHRS and YFSETQ. J gave up 5 bases and V 4 bases, and 7 bases lay outside the gene matches. The CDR3 contains 14 residues. The variable domain in full, completed from reference TRBV5-1 and TRBJ2-5, reads KAGVTQTPRYLIKTRGQQVTLSCSPISGHRSVSWYQQTPGQGLQFLFEYFSETQRNKGNFPGRFSGRQFSNSRSEMNVSTLELGDSALYLCASSPQGEMETQYFGPGTRLLVL.

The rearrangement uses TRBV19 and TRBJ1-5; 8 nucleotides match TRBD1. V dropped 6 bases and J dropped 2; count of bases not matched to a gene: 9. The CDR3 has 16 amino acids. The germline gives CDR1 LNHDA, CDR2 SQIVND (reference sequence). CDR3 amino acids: CASSKGQGSGNQPQHF. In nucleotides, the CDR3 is TGTGCCAGTAGCAAAGGACAGGGATCGGGCAATCAGCCCCAGCATTTT.

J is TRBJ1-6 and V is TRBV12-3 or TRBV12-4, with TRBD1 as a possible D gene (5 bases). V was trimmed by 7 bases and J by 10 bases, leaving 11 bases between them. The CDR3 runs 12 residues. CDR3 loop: CASNLGGSPLHF. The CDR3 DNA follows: TGTGCCAGCAACTTGGGGGGGTCACCCCTCCACTTT.